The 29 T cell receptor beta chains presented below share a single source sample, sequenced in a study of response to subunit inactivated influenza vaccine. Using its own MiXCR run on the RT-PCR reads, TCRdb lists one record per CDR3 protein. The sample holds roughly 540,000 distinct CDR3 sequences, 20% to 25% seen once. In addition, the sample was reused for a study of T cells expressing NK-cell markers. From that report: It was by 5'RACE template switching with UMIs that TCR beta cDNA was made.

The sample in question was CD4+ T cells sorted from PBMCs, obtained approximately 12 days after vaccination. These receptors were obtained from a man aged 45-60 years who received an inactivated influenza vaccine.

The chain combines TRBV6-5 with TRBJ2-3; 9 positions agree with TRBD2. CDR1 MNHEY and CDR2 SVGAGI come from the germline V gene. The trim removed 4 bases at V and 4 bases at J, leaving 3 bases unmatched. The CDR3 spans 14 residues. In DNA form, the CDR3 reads TGTGCCAGCAGTTCCCCTAGCGGGGCAGATACGCAGTATTTT. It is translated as CASSSPSGADTQYF.

CDR3 nucleotide sequence: TGCGCCAGCAGCCCGGGGACAGGGGACATCCTAGCCAAAAACATTCAGTACTTC. Translating it yields CASSPGTGDILAKNIQYF. V is TRBV5-1 and J is TRBJ2-4, with 10 bases lining up with TRBD1. V was clipped by 4 bases and J by 0 bases; unmatched bases: 10. The CDR3 extends over 18 amino acids. The V gene's germline CDR1 is SGHRS and CDR2 YFSETQ.

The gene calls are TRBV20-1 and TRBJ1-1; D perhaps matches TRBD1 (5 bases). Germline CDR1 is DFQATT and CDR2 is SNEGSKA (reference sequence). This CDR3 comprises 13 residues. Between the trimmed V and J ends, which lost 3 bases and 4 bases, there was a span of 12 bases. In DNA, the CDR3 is TGCAGTGCTAGCGGGGGGATGGGCACTGAAGCTTTCTTT. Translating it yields CSASGGMGTEAFF.

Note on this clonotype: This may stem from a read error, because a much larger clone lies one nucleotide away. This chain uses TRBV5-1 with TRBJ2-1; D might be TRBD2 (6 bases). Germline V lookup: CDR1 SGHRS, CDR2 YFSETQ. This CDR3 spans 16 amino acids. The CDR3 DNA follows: TGCGCCAGCAGCTTTTTTGGGCAGGGAGGTTACAATGAGCAGTTATTC. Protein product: CASSFFGQGGYNEQLF. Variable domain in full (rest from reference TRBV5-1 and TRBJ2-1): KAGVTQTPRYLIKTRGQQVTLSCSPISGHRSVSWYQQTPGQGLQFLFEYFSETQRNKGNFPGRFSGRQFSNSRSEMNVSTLELGDSALYLCASSFFGQGGYNEQLFGPGTRLTVL.

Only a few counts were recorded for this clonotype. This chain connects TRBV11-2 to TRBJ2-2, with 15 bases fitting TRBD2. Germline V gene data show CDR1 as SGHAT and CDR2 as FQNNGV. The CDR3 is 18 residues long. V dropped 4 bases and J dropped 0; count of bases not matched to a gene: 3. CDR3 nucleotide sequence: TGTGCCAGCAGCTCTTGGACTAGCGGGAGGGCGAACACCGGGGAGCTGTTTTTT. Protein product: CASSSWTSGRANTGELFF.

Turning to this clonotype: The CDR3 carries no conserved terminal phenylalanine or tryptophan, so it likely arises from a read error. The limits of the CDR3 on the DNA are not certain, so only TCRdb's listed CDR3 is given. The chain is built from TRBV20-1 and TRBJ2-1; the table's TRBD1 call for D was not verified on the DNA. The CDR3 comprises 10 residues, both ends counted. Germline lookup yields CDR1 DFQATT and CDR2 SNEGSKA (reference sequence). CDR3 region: CSATTRSFPA.

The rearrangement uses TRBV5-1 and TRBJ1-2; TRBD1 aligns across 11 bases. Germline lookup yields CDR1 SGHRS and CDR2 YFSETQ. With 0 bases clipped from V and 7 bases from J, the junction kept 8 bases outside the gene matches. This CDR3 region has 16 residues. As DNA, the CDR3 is TGCGCCAGCAGCTTGGTCGGACAGGGGGCATCGTCTGGCTACACCTTC. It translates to CASSLVGQGASSGYTF.

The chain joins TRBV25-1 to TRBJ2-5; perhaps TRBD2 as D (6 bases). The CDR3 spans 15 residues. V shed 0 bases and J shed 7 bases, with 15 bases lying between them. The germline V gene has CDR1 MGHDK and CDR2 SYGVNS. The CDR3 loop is CASSEYGKRAGTQYF. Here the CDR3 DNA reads TGTGCCAGCAGTGAATATGGCAAGCGGGCAGGGACCCAGTACTTC. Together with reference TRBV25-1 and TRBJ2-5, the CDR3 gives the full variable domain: EADIYQTPRYLVIGTGKKITLECSQTMGHDKMYWYQQDPGMELHLIHYSYGVNSTEKGDLSSESTVSRIRTEHFPLTLESARPSHTSQYLCASSEYGKRAGTQYFGPGTRLLVL.

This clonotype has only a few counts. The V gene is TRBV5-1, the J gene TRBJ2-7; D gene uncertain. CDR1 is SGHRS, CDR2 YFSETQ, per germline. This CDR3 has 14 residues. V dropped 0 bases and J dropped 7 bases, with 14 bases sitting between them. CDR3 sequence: CASSLGTPYMEQYF. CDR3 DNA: TGCGCCAGCAGCTTGGGGACCCCCTATATGGAGCAGTACTTC.

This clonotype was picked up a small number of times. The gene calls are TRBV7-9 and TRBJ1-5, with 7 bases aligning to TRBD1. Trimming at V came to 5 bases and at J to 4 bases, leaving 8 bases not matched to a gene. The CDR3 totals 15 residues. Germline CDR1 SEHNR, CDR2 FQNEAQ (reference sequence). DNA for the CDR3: TGTGCCAGCAGCCCGACAGGGAATGGAAATCAGCCCCAGCATTTT. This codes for CASSPTGNGNQPQHF. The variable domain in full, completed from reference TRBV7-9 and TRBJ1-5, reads DTGVSQNPRHKITKRGQNVTFRCDPISEHNRLYWYRQTLGQGPEFLTYFQNEAQLEKSRLLSDRFSAERPKGSFSTLEIQRTEQGDSAMYLCASSPTGNGNQPQHFGDGTRLSIL.

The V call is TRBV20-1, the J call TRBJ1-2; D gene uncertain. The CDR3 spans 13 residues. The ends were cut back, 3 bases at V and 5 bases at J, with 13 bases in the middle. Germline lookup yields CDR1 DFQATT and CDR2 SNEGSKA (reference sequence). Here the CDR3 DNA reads TGCAGTGCTAGCCTCGAGAGTTTATATGGCTACACCTTC. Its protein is CSASLESLYGYTF.

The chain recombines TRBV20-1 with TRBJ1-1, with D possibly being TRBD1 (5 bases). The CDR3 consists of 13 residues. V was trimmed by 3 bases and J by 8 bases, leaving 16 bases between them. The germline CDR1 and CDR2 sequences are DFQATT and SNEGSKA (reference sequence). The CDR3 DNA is TGCAGTGCTAGTAGGGGAGGTTTGACCGAAGCTTTCTTT. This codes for CSASRGGLTEAFF.

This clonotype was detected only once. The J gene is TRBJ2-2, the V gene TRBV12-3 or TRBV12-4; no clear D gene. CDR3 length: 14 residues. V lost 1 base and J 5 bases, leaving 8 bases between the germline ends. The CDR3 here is CASSLVFQTGELFF. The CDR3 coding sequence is TGTGCCAGCAGTTTAGTTTTCCAGACCGGGGAGCTGTTTTTT.

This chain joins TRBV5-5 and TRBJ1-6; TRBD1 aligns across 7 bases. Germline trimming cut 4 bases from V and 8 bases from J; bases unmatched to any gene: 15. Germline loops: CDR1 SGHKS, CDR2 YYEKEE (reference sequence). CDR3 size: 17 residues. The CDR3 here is CASSTRDRIDSDSPLHF. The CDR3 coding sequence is TGTGCCAGCAGCACCAGGGACAGAATTGATTCGGATTCACCCCTCCACTTT.

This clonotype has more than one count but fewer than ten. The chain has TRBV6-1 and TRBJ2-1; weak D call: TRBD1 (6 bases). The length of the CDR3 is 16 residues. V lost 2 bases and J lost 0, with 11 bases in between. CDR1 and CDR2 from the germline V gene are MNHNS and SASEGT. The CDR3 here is CASSERQASSYNEQFF. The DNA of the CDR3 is TGTGCCAGCAGTGAACGACAGGCGAGCTCCTACAATGAGCAGTTCTTC.

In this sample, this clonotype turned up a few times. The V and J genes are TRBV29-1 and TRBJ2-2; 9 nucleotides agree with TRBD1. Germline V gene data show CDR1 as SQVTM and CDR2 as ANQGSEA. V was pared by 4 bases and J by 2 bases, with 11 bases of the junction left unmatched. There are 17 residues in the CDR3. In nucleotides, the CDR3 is TGCAGCGTTGGTACGGGGACAGGGAAAGGAAACACCGGGGAGCTGTTTTTT. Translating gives CSVGTGTGKGNTGELFF.

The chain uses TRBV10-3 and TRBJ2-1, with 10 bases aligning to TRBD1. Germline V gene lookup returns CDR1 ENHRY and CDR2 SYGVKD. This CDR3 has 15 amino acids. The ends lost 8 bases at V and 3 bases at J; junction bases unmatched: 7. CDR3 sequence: CAISQGTGVYNEQFF. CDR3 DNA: TGTGCCATCTCTCAAGGGACAGGGGTCTACAATGAGCAGTTCTTC.

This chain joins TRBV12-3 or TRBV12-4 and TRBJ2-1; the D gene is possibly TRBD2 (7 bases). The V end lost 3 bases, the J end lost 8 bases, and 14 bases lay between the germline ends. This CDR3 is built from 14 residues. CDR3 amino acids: CASSLGGAPYEQFF. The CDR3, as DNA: TGTGCCAGCAGTTTGGGGGGGGCGCCGTATGAGCAGTTCTTC.

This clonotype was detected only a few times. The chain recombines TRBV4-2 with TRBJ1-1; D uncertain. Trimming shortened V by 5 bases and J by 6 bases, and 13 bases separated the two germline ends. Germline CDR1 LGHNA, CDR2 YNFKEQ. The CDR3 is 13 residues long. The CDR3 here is CASSYDRASEAFF. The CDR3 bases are TGTGCCAGCAGCTACGACCGGGCGTCTGAAGCTTTCTTT.

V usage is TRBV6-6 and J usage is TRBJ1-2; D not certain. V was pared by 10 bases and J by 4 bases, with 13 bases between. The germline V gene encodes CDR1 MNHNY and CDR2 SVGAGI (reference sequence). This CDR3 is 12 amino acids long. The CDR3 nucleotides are TGTGCCATTTCGGCGGGGATCTATGGCTACACCTTC. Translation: CAISAGIYGYTF.

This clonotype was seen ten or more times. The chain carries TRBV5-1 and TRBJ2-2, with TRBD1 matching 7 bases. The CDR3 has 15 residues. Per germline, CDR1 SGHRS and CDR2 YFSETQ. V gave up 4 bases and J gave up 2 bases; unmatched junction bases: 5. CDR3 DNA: TGCGCCAGCAGCGTACAGGGGCCCAACACCGGGGAGCTGTTTTTT. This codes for CASSVQGPNTGELFF.

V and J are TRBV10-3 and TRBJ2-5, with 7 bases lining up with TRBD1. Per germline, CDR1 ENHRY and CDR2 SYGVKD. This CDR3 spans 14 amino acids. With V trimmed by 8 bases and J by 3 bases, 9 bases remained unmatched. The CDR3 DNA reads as TGTGCCATCTCCCAATCTACAGGGGAAGAGACCCAGTACTTC. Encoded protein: CAISQSTGEETQYF.

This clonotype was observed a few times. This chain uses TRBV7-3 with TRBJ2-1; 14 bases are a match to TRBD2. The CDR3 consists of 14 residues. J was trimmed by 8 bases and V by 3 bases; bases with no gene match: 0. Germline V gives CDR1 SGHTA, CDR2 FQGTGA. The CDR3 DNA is TGTGCCAGCAGCTTGGGACTAGCGGGAGATGAGCAGTTCTTC. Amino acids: CASSLGLAGDEQFF.

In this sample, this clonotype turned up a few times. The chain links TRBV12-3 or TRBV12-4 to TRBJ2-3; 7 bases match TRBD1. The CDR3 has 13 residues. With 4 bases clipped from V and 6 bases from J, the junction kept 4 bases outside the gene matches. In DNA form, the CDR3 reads TGTGCCAGCAGTTCAGGGGGTCGGGATACGCAGTATTTT. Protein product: CASSSGGRDTQYF.

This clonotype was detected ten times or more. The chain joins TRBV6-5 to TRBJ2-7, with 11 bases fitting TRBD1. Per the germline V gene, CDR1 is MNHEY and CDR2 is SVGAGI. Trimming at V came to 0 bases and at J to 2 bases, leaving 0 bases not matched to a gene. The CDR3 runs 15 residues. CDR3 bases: TGTGCCAGCAGTTACTCGGGACAGGGGGCCTACGAGCAGTACTTC. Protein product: CASSYSGQGAYEQYF.

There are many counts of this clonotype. The DNA of the CDR3 is TGTGCCAGCAGTTTAAGGACGGAAAATCAGCCCCAGCATTTT. Protein product: CASSLRTENQPQHF. The gene calls are TRBV12-3 or TRBV12-4 and TRBJ1-5, with D hard to call. Trimming shortened V by 2 bases and J by 4 bases, and 9 bases separated the two germline ends. The CDR3 length is 14 residues.

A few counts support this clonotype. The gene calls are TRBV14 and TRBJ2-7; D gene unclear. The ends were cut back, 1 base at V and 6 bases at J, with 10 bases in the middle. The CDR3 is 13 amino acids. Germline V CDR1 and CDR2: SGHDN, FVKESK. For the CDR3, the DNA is TGTGCCAGCAGCCAAGTCCGGATGGGCGAGCAGTACTTC. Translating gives CASSQVRMGEQYF.

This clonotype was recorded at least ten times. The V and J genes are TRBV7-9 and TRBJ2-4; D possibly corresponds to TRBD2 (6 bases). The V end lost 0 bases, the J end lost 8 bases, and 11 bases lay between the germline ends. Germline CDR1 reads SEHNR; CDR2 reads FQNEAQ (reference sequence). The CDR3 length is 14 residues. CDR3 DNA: TGTGCCAGCAGCTTAGCTACAGGAGGGGACATTCAGTACTTC. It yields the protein CASSLATGGDIQYF.

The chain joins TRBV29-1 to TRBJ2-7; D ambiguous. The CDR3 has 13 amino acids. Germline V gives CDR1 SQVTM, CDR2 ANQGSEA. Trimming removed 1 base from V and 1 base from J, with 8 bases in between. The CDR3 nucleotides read TGCAGCGTTGAAGGGTTGGGATCCTACGAGCAGTACTTC. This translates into CSVEGLGSYEQYF.